This T cell receptor (beta chain) was found in a study of cytomegalovirus exposure and HLA in healthy donors. In the PCR, 60 Vbeta and 13 Jbeta primers were used. Sequencing was performed with immunoSEQ multiplex PCR; in TCRdb, only in-frame clones are kept and a portion is missing. The sample has roughly 100,000 clones; over 9.5% are singletons. Points from the study as a whole: In vitro checks showed that a few CMV-associated chains really do target CMV antigens. A further, later analysis showed that HLA-associated TCR beta chains (compared with equally common others) were more clonally expanded. Common viral pathogens seemed to be connected with several of the most significant clusters, according to a later analysis.

A remark on this clone: What it binds is not known.

The origin of this receptor is a man between 40 and 49 years old in good health and CMV-seropositive. The source material was PBMCs.

CDR3 sequence: CASSQGAESLYEQYF. DNA of the CDR3: TGCGCCAGCAGCCAAGGGGCAGAGTCTCTCTACGAGCAGTACTTC. The chain links TRBV4-1 to TRBJ2-7; D not certain. CDR3 length: 15 residues. The ends were cut back, 1 base at V and 3 bases at J, with 13 bases in the middle. Germline CDR1 is MGHRA and CDR2 is YSYEKL.